This T cell receptor (beta chain) appears in the sequencing data of a study of CD8+CD57+ T cells in acquired aplastic anemia. Overall study: Quantities of DNA derived from sorted CD4+ and CD8+ cells averaged approximately 3 ug.

V was pared by 4 bases and J by 4 bases, with 5 bases of the junction left unmatched. Germline loops: CDR1 LNHNV, CDR2 YYDKDF (reference sequence). This CDR3 spans 14 amino acids. Remarks on this clonotype: The antigen is not known.

Profiling that covered TCR beta VDJ and CDR3 relied on genomic DNA as its template. TCRdb passed the reads through MiXCR, listing each CDR3 protein once. Here the sample spans about 160,000 distinct CDR3 sequences, 35% to 55% being singletons. Study-wide findings and caveats: Patients versus controls showed no significant CD8+ Simpson's diversity difference. The study identified 25 to 30 CD8+ CDR3 sequences shared by patients and controls.

The clonotype was recovered from a human donor in good health. The chain carries TRBV15 and TRBJ1-2; TRBD1 matches 8 bases. The specimen sequenced was sorted CD4+, CD8+, or CD8+CD57+ T cells (not recorded which) from PBMCs. This chain's CDR3 is CATSIGQGSYGYTF. For the CDR3, the DNA is TGTGCCACCAGCATTGGACAGGGAAGCTATGGCTACACCTTC.